The clone carrying this T cell receptor (beta chain) was detected only a few times. Its specificity is not known. This sample is part of a study of blood T cells in healthy people across ages. Study conclusions and caveats: Measured against age, TCR beta diversity per million T cells decreased in a roughly linear manner.

Germline V gene sequence: CDR1 SQVTM, CDR2 ANQGSEA. This CDR3 is 13 amino acids long. Trimming took off 6 bases at V and 8 bases at J, with 17 bases between the two ends. Next came a second PCR, run for about 6 to 12 cycles, which used a sample-barcoded 5' primer along with a J-beta primer mix. A single record per CDR3 protein comes from TCRdb applying MiXCR to the 5' RACE reads. The repertoire holds around 800,000 distinct CDR3 sequences, with around 50% as singletons. The J gene is TRBJ2-1, the V gene TRBV29-1; D is ambiguous. This sequence was found in an elderly man in good health. The sequencing input was blood. CDR3 nucleotide sequence: TGCAGCGTCCTGGTTGACGAACGCGATGAGCAGTTCTTC. Protein product: CSVLVDERDEQFF.